A selection of T cell receptor beta chains follows, all from one sample in a study of shared clonotypes between healthy human individuals. Clones were sequenced by immunoSEQ multiplex PCR, and TCRdb holds only the in-frame ones, with some missing. The sample contains 2 million to 2.5 million clones, 93% of which appear only once. The sample comprised naive CD4+ T cells from PBMCs. The receptors originated from a man aged 18-30 years in good health. Some clones in this sample may be carry-over from other donors' samples. Both conserved end residues are part of each CDR3. D genes are given only for firm matches. For some rows the clone size is stated as once, few or many, or as a class when expanded; others skip it.

d_call: TRBD1; clone_size: NA; v_call: TRBV27; j_call: TRBJ1-5; cdr3_nt: TGTGCCAGCAGCCAATCCTGGACAGGACGAGAGGCCCAGCATTTT; cdr3_aa: CASSQSWTGREAQHF
d_call: TRBD2; clone_size: NA; v_call: TRBV14; j_call: TRBJ2-2; cdr3_nt: TGTGCCAGCAGCCAAGAGGCTCTCGGGGGACTAGCCCCCACCGGGGAGCTGTTTTTT; cdr3_aa: CASSQEALGGLAPTGELFF
d_call: TRBD1; clone_size: NA; v_call: TRBV4-3; j_call: TRBJ1-1; cdr3_nt: TGCGCCAGCAGCCAAGTCCCGGGACAGGGGGCAAACACTGAAGCTTTCTTT; cdr3_aa: CASSQVPGQGANTEAFF
d_call: TRBD1; clone_size: NA; v_call: TRBV7-9; j_call: TRBJ1-1; cdr3_nt: TGTGCCAGCAGCCCGCCGGGACAGGGGGCTGAAGCTTTCTTT; cdr3_aa: CASSPPGQGAEAFF
d_call: TRBD2; clone_size: NA; v_call: TRBV4-1; j_call: TRBJ2-7; cdr3_nt: TGCGCCAGCAGCCACGTGAGCGGGAGGTCCCCCTACGAGCAGTACTTC; cdr3_aa: CASSHVSGRSPYEQYF
d_call: TRBD1; clone_size: NA; v_call: TRBV28; j_call: TRBJ1-4; cdr3_nt: TGTGCCAGCAGTTTACGACAGGGGAATGTAAAACTGTTTTTT; cdr3_aa: CASSLRQGNVKLFF
d_call: NA; clone_size: NA; v_call: TRBV4-1; j_call: TRBJ2-1; cdr3_nt: TGCGCCAGCAGCCAGTTGTCCAGCAGAGCAGCGACCTACAATGAGCAGTTCTTC; cdr3_aa: CASSQLSSRAATYNEQFF
d_call: NA; clone_size: NA; v_call: TRBV11-3; j_call: TRBJ2-1; cdr3_nt: TGTGCCAGCAGCTTAGATTTGCGTTTCAATGAGCAGTTCTTC; cdr3_aa: CASSLDLRFNEQFF
d_call: TRBD2; clone_size: NA; v_call: TRBV6-1; j_call: TRBJ2-7; cdr3_nt: TGTGCCAGCAGTGAATCCGGAGCGGGAGGACGACTCTACGAGCAGTACTTC; cdr3_aa: CASSESGAGGRLYEQYF
d_call: NA; clone_size: NA; v_call: TRBV4-1; j_call: TRBJ2-3; cdr3_nt: TGCGCCAGCAGCCAGGGGCCGGATAGAGACGGCACAGATACGCAGTATTTT; cdr3_aa: CASSQGPDRDGTDTQYF
d_call: NA; clone_size: NA; v_call: TRBV5-1; j_call: TRBJ2-2; cdr3_nt: TGCGCCAGCAGCTTGGATCCTACCGGGGAGCTGTTTTTT; cdr3_aa: CASSLDPTGELFF
d_call: NA; clone_size: NA; v_call: TRBV30; j_call: TRBJ1-2; cdr3_nt: TGTGCCTGGAGGCAGGGTCGGCCGGATGGCTACACCTTC; cdr3_aa: CAWRQGRPDGYTF
d_call: TRBD1; clone_size: NA; v_call: TRBV28; j_call: TRBJ2-5; cdr3_nt: TGTGCCAGCACCCCCCACGGACAGGGAGAGACCCAGTACTTC; cdr3_aa: CASTPHGQGETQYF
d_call: NA; clone_size: NA; v_call: TRBV28; j_call: TRBJ2-1; cdr3_nt: TGTGCCAGCAGGACCCCGAGGGAGAAAAGAAATGAGCAGTTCTTC; cdr3_aa: CASRTPREKRNEQFF
d_call: NA; clone_size: NA; v_call: TRBV6-5; j_call: TRBJ1-2; cdr3_nt: TGTGCCAGCAGTTACAGGGGCAGGGGTTATGGCTACACCTTC; cdr3_aa: CASSYRGRGYGYTF
d_call: TRBD2; clone_size: NA; v_call: TRBV7-8; j_call: TRBJ2-5; cdr3_nt: TGTGCCAGCAGCGTGGGACTAGCGGTGGGAGAGACCCAGTACTTC; cdr3_aa: CASSVGLAVGETQYF
d_call: TRBD1; clone_size: NA; v_call: TRBV10-3; j_call: TRBJ2-3; cdr3_nt: TGTGCCATCAGGGGGACAGGGTCTAGCACAGATACGCAGTATTTT; cdr3_aa: CAIRGTGSSTDTQYF
d_call: NA; clone_size: NA; v_call: TRBV5-6; j_call: TRBJ2-3; cdr3_nt: TGTGCCAGCAGCCCGGACCTCCTAGCAACAGATACGCAGTATTTT; cdr3_aa: CASSPDLLATDTQYF
d_call: NA; clone_size: NA; v_call: TRBV6-1; j_call: TRBJ1-4; cdr3_nt: TGTGCCAGCAGTGCTACAGGGAGCCCTTGGTACTTT; cdr3_aa: CASSATGSPWYF
d_call: NA; clone_size: NA; v_call: TRBV4-1; j_call: TRBJ2-3; cdr3_nt: TGCGCCAGCAGCCAAGGACAGTTATCCCCTAGGAGGACAGATACGCAGTATTTT; cdr3_aa: CASSQGQLSPRRTDTQYF
d_call: NA; clone_size: NA; v_call: TRBV5-1; j_call: TRBJ1-1; cdr3_nt: TGCGCCAGCAGCTTGGGCAGGACATCCATGAACACTGAAGCTTTCTTT; cdr3_aa: CASSLGRTSMNTEAFF
d_call: TRBD2; clone_size: once; v_call: TRBV15; j_call: TRBJ2-1; cdr3_nt: TGTGCCACCAGCAGAGATCTTGGGGGAGGGGCCAATGAGCAGTTCTTC; cdr3_aa: CATSRDLGGGANEQFF
d_call: TRBD1; clone_size: NA; v_call: TRBV2; j_call: TRBJ2-1; cdr3_nt: TGTGCCAGCACGAGACAGGGGAACGATGAGCAGTTCTTC; cdr3_aa: CASTRQGNDEQFF
d_call: TRBD1; clone_size: NA; v_call: TRBV7-9; j_call: TRBJ1-5; cdr3_nt: TGTGCCAGCAGCCCGGAGACAGGGGGAAATCAGCCCCAGCATTTT; cdr3_aa: CASSPETGGNQPQHF